This T cell receptor beta chain was sequenced in a study of PD-L1 blockade in urothelial cancer listed by TCRdb under 2017. Describing the broader study: All patients started therapy in the mid-2010s and received atezolizumab 1,200 mg intravenously every 3 weeks. About 90% of the roughly 29 patients were identified as males with urothelial cancer of bladder origin, and a prior smoking history was reported by 18 of 29 patients. Pretreatment tumor samples, along with matched peripheral blood collected serially before and after atezolizumab treatment, underwent TCR sequencing. Blood samples were analyzed at 3 weeks after treatment start (second dose) and at 6 weeks after treatment start. In the same patients, whole exome sequencing and RNA sequencing of pretreatment tumors were performed in addition to TCR sequencing. An ECOG performance status of 0 or 1 was recorded for the patients, and 0 to 3 prior chemotherapy regimens had been received by the patients. Durable clinical benefit was defined as progression-free survival longer than 6 months, and TCR features were also tested against progression-free and overall survival. Blood samples gave a median of 141,255 T cells and under 85,000 unique TCRs, with a median clonality of around 0.08. The study was an exploratory multi-omic analysis of somatic, immune and clinical correlates of response to PD-L1 blockade with atezolizumab in urothelial cancer. Pretreatment blood TCR-seq was available for about 28 patients, at least one posttreatment blood collection was obtained for some 25 patients, and tumor TCR-seq was available for some 25 patients. Durable clinical benefit was achieved by nine patients and was not achieved by 20 patients. Overall study outcomes, separate from this receptor: Because of the small sample size (n ≈ 31) and the many exploratory analyses performed, the results are intended to be regarded as hypothesis-generating. A pretreatment peripheral blood TCR clonality below the median was linked to improved progression-free and overall survival. At 3 weeks after the start of treatment, tumor-associated TCR clones in peripheral blood had expanded more in patients with durable benefit (n of about 20, p = 0.022).

According to the study, the label for this sample's time point signals: peripheral blood 6 weeks after treatment start. A cohort of roughly 30 patients with locally advanced or metastatic urothelial carcinoma, treated at Memorial Sloan Kettering on a trial protocol, was included. Peripheral blood mononuclear cells were collected from each patient pretreatment and during treatment, giving between 1 and 8 total time points per patient. The Qiagen DNeasy Blood extraction kit was used to purify genomic DNA from total PBMCs and tumor samples. PBMCs were collected pretreatment and during treatment and were isolated and stored as previously described. To estimate absolute template abundance from read counts, synthetic TCR analog templates were spiked into each PCR. The immunoSEQ assay was used to amplify TCRbeta CDR3 regions from genomic DNA with bias-controlled V and J gene primers. Sequencing of rearranged TCRbeta segments was done at approximately 20X coverage. Regarding the original processing steps: Clustering was used to correct sequencing errors, and CDR3s were annotated against IMGT so that V, D and J genes could be assigned. Downstream analyses used only productive TCRbeta rearrangements and left out out-of-frame or stop-codon sequences. Clonality was calculated as one minus the Shannon entropy normalized by the log of the number of unique productive sequences. Clones differing between time points or between blood and tumor were identified by Fisher's exact test with Benjamini-Hochberg correction at adjusted p below 0.01. Held by TCRdb, this immuneACCESS table contains in-frame sequences only and omits some clones. Under half of the omission traces to an unresolved V gene where checked; the cause of the rest is unknown. V and J calls and clone size are those listed in that table; D and trimming were worked out from the DNA. The table for this sample lists 45,000 to 55,000 clones; approximately 85% of them were counted only once. The ten largest clones represent around 1.9% of the sample.

A note on this clone: Its antigen target is currently unknown. It has no much larger one-base neighbor in the sample; base qualities were not kept.

From the cysteine up to the phenylalanine, the CDR3 has a length of 16 residues. Only the CDR3 region is kept as DNA, spanning 48 bases read in frame from base 1. The germline V gene (reference sequence) yields SEHNR for CDR1 and FQNEAQ for CDR2. Cut back by 2 bases and 1 base, the V and J ends lie 11 bases apart. The input for sequencing was PBMCs, taken around atezolizumab (anti-PD-L1) treatment. The clonotype comes from a man aged 50 to 59 with urothelial cancer. The receptor chain draws on TRBV7-9 and TRBJ2-2; D gene: possibly TRBD2, on 6 matching bases. The CDR3 in this case is CASSLHGGMNTGELFF. The DNA is as follows: TGTGCCAGCAGCTTACATGGCGGGATGAACACCGGGGAGCTGTTTTTT. The full variable domain, completed from the reference TRBV7-9 and TRBJ2-2 proteins outside the CDR3, reads DTGVSQNPRHKITKRGQNVTFRCDPISEHNRLYWYRQTLGQGPEFLTYFQNEAQLEKSRLLSDRFSAERPKGSFSTLEIQRTEQGDSAMYLCASSLHGGMNTGELFFGEGSRLTVL.